The 3 T cell receptor beta chains given below trace back to one sample, sequenced in a study of shared T cell receptors in the human thymus. Sequencing used immunoSEQ multiplex PCR; TCRdb keeps in-frame clones, though not all of them. The sample lists hundreds of thousands of clones; roughly 88% were seen once. This sample also appeared in a second study, on human thymus T cells.

The sample was thymocytes. These receptor sequences come from a boy younger than two with a congenital heart defect.

This clone was counted only a few times. The chain is built from TRBV5-1 and TRBJ2-1; 13 bases line up with TRBD2. The trim removed 4 bases at V and 2 bases at J, leaving 3 bases unmatched. The length of the CDR3 is 16 residues. Germline V gene data show CDR1 as SGHRS and CDR2 as YFSETQ. The CDR3 reads CASSLGLAGPYNEQFF. CDR3 coding DNA: TGCGCCAGCAGCCTGGGACTAGCGGGACCCTACAATGAGCAGTTCTTC.

This clone was seen once. The chain links TRBV4-3 to TRBJ2-2; perhaps TRBD2 as D (5 bases). The CDR3 runs 15 residues. With 1 base removed from V and 3 bases from J, the gap between germline ends came to 9 bases. Germline V CDR1 and CDR2: LGHNA, YSLEER. CDR3 sequence: CASSQGGRDTGELFF. CDR3 bases: TGCGCCAGCAGCCAAGGCGGGCGCGACACCGGGGAGCTGTTTTTT.

The chain combines TRBV10-3 with TRBJ1-5, with 8 bases lining up with TRBD1. Trimming cost V 0 bases and J 6 bases; bases outside gene matches: 7. This CDR3 is built from 16 residues. Germline loops: CDR1 ENHRY, CDR2 SYGVKD. The CDR3 loop reads CAISESSAGGSQPQHF. CDR3 nucleotides: TGTGCCATCAGTGAGTCCTCGGCAGGGGGCAGTCAGCCCCAGCATTTT.